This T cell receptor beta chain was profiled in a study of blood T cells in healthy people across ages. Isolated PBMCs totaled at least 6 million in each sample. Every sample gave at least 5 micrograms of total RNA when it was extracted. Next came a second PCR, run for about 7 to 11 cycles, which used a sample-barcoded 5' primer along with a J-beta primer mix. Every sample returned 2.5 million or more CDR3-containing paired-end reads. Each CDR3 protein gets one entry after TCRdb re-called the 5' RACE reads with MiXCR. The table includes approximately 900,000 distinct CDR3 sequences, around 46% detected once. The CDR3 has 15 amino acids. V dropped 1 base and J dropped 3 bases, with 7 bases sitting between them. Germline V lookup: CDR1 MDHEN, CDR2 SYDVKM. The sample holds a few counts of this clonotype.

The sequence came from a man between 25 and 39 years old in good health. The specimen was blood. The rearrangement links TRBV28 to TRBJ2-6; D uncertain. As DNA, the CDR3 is TGTGCCAGCAGTTTATCACGGGTTGGGGCCAACGTCCTGACTTTC. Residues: CASSLSRVGANVLTF.